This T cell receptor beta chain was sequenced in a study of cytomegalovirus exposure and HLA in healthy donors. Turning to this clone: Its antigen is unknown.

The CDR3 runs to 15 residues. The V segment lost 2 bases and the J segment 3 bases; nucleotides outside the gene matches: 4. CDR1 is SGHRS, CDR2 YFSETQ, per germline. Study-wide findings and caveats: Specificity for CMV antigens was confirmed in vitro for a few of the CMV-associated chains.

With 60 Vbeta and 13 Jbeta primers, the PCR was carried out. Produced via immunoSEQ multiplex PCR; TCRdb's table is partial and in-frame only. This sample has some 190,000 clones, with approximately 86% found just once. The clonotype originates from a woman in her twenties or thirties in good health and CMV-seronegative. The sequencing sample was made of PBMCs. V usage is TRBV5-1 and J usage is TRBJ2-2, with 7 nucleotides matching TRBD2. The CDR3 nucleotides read TGCGCCAGCAGCTTCGCGGCGGGGGACACCGGGGAGCTGTTTTTT. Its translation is CASSFAAGDTGELFF.